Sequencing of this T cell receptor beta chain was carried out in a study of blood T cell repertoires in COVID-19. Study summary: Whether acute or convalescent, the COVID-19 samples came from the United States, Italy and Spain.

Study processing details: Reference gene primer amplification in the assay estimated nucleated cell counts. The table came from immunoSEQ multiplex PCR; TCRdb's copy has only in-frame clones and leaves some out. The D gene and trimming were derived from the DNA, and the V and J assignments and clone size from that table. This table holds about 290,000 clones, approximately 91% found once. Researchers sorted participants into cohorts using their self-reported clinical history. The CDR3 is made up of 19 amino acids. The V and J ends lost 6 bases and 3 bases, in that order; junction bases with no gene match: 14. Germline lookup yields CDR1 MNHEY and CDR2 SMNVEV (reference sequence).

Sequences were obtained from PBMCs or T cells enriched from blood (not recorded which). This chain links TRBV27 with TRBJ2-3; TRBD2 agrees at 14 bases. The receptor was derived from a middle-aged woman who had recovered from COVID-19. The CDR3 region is CASSSITGTSGRMTDTQYF. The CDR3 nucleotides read TGTGCCAGCAGCTCCATAACCGGGACTAGCGGGAGAATGACAGATACGCAGTATTTT.